This TCR beta chain was identified in a study of cytomegalovirus exposure and HLA in healthy donors. This clone has only one observation. The PCR contained 60 Vbeta and 13 Jbeta primers. Original handling: Later, an analysis found some 80 million unique TCR beta chains, and approximately 10 million of these were shared. Using immunoSEQ multiplex PCR, the repertoire was profiled, and TCRdb retains in-frame clones only, with some absent. D and trimming were read from the DNA, whereas the V and J calls and clone size are those reported in that table. In the table there are a few hundred thousand clones, about 80% of which are singletons. This TCR derives from a woman aged 50 to 65 in good health and CMV-seropositive. The sequenced sample consisted of PBMCs.

The CDR3 region is CSAHPGGTLHF. The CDR3 DNA is TGCAGTGCCCACCCCGGGGGGACCCTCCACTTT. The chain combines TRBV20-1 with TRBJ1-6, with D possibly being TRBD1 (5 bases). The CDR3 extends over 11 amino acids. V was trimmed by 6 bases and J by 14 bases, leaving 14 bases between them. Germline V CDR1 and CDR2: DFQATT, SNEGSKA (reference sequence).